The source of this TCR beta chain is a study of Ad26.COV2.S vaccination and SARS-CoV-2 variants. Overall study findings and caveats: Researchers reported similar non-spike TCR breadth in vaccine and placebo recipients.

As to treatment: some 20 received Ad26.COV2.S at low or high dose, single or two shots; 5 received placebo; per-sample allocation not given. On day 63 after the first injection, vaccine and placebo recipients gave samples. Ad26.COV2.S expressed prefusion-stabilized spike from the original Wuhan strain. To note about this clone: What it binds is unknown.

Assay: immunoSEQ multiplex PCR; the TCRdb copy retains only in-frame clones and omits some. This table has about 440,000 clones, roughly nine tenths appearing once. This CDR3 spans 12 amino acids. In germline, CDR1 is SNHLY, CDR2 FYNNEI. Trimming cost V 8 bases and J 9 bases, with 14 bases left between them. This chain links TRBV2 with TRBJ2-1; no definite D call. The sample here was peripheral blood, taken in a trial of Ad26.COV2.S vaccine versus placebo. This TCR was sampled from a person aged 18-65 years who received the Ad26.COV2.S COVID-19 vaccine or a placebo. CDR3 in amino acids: CASGMTSGEQFF. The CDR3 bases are TGTGCCAGCGGTATGACTTCGGGTGAGCAGTTCTTC.